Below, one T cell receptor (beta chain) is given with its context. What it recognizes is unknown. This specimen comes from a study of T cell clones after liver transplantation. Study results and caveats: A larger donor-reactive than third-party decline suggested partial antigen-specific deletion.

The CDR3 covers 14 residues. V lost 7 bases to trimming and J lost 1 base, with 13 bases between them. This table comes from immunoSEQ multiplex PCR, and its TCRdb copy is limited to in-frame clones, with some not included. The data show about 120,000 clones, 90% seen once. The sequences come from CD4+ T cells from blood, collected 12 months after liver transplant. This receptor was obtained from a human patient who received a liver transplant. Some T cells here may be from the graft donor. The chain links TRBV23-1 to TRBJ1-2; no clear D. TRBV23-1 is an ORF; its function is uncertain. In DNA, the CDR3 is TGCGCCAGCATTGAACAGAAGAATAACTATGGCTACACCTTC. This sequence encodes CASIEQKNNYGYTF.